Listed below are T cell receptor beta chains from one sample, sequenced in a study of blood T cell repertoires in COVID-19. Some clones are missing from TCRdb's copy, which holds only in-frame ones; the method was immunoSEQ multiplex PCR. The sample shows 200,000 or so clones, approximately 79% of them seen only once. The sample taken for sequencing was peripheral blood. The receptors were gathered from a man in his sixties with active or convalescent COVID-19. The CDR3 runs from the conserved cysteine through the conserved F or W. Each record gives: J gene, D gene, V gene, clone size, CDR3 DNA, CDR3 protein. A D gene is named only where the DNA matches it firmly. Only part of the rows carry a size: once, few, many, or a class if the clone is expanded.

TRBJ2-7,TRBD1,TRBV27,many,TGTGCCAGCAGTTCAAGACAGGGGGCTGGGTCGGTCTACGAGCAGTACTTC,CASSSRQGAGSVYEQYF
TRBJ2-1,-,TRBV7-2,-,TGTGCCAGCAGCCCCCGGGCGGGCCGCAATGAGCAGTTCTTC,CASSPRAGRNEQFF
TRBJ2-5,-,TRBV9,-,TGTGCCAGCGGAACCCCGGGACAAGAAGAGACCCAGTACTTC,CASGTPGQEETQYF
TRBJ2-7,-,TRBV5-4,-,TGTGCCAGTAGCCGGGGGCCTCGGGGGGCCTACGAGCAGTACTTC,CASSRGPRGAYEQYF
TRBJ1-2,TRBD1,TRBV7-9,-,TGTGCCAGCACTCTACACCGGGACAGGGGGGTCTATGGCTACACCTTC,CASTLHRDRGVYGYTF
TRBJ2-1,TRBD2,TRBV5-6,-,TGTGCCAGCAGCTACCTAGGGCGGGAGGGCCTGTACAATGAGCAGTTCTTC,CASSYLGREGLYNEQFF
TRBJ1-2,-,TRBV3-1/TRBV3-2,-,TGTGCCAGCAGCCAAGGCACTTATGGCTACACCTTC,CASSQGTYGYTF
TRBJ2-7,-,TRBV5-1,-,TGCGCCAGCAGCAATGCCCCCGGGACTGAAGAGCAGTACTTC,CASSNAPGTEEQYF
TRBJ2-1,TRBD1,TRBV3-1/TRBV3-2,-,TGTGCCAGCAGCCAAGGCTGGGACAGGGATATCAATGAGCAGTTCTTC,CASSQGWDRDINEQFF
TRBJ1-4,TRBD1,TRBV18,-,TGTGCCAGCTCAGTACAGGGGGCAGACTATGAAAAACTGTTTTTT,CASSVQGADYEKLFF
TRBJ2-2,TRBD2,TRBV5-6,-,TGTGCCAGCAGCCCCCGGGGCAGCGGGAGTTTTACCGGGGAGCTGTTTTTT,CASSPRGSGSFTGELFF
TRBJ1-2,-,TRBV29-1,-,TGCAGCGTTTGGGTGCCTACGAAGGGGCTGAATGGCTACACCTTC,CSVWVPTKGLNGYTF
TRBJ2-2,TRBD1,TRBV14,-,TGTGCCAGCAGTCGGGACAGGCCGAACACCGGGGAGCTGTTTTTT,CASSRDRPNTGELFF
TRBJ1-2,-,TRBV6-5,-,TGTGCCAGCAGTTACTTTCAGGGGACAAATGGCTACACCTTC,CASSYFQGTNGYTF
TRBJ2-1,TRBD2,TRBV7-2,-,TGTGCCAGCAGCTCCGGGCGGGGACTAGCGGGAGGAGATGAGCAGTTCTTC,CASSSGRGLAGGDEQFF
TRBJ2-3,-,TRBV7-2,-,TGTGCCAGCAGCTTATTTATAGACACAGATACGCAGTATTTT,CASSLFIDTDTQYF
TRBJ2-7,-,TRBV18,-,TGTGCCAGCTCACCTAACCATCCAGTCCACGAGCAGTACTTC,CASSPNHPVHEQYF
TRBJ2-7,TRBD1,TRBV11-2,-,TGTGCCAGCAGCATAACAGGGGGCGGAAACGAGCAGTACTTC,CASSITGGGNEQYF
TRBJ1-2,TRBD1,TRBV5-1,-,TGCGCCAGCAGCCCCAGAGACAGGGGCCCCTCGGGGGGCTACACCTTC,CASSPRDRGPSGGYTF
TRBJ2-7,-,TRBV12-3/TRBV12-4,-,TGTGCCAGCAGTTATGTGGAGTACGAGCAGTACTTC,CASSYVEYEQYF
TRBJ1-1,-,TRBV7-3,-,TGTGCCAGCAGCTTAGGGGGAGGCACTGAAGCTTTCTTT,CASSLGGGTEAFF
TRBJ2-7,-,TRBV27,once,TGTGCCAGCAGTTTTACAGGTGTTAGCTCCTACGAGCAGTACTTC,CASSFTGVSSYEQYF
TRBJ2-1,TRBD2,TRBV4-2,once,TGTGCCAGCAGCCAAAGGACTAGCGGGATCAATGAGCAGTTCTTC,CASSQRTSGINEQFF
TRBJ2-3,TRBD1,TRBV10-3,-,TGTGCCATCAGTCGGGACAGGGGCACAGATACGCAGTATTTT,CAISRDRGTDTQYF
TRBJ1-1,-,TRBV2,-,TGTGCCAGCAAAGTAGTCATGAACACTGAAGCTTTCTTT,CASKVVMNTEAFF
TRBJ2-3,TRBD2,TRBV7-2,-,TGTGCCAGCAGCTCCCGGCGGGGACTAGAGACAGATACGCAGTATTTT,CASSSRRGLETDTQYF
TRBJ2-5,TRBD2,TRBV7-3,-,TGTGCCAGCAGCTTGGGGCCTAGCGGGGAGACCCAGTACTTC,CASSLGPSGETQYF
TRBJ1-1,-,TRBV7-6,few,TGTGCCAGCAGCTTATTAGGAGGGGCTGGAACTGAAGCTTTCTTT,CASSLLGGAGTEAFF
TRBJ2-3,TRBD1,TRBV24-1,-,TGTGCCACCAGTGACTGGGACAGTACTAGCACAGATACGCAGTATTTT,CATSDWDSTSTDTQYF
TRBJ2-5,-,TRBV30,-,TGTGCCTGGAAGGGGGGAGGGAACGACCAAGAGACCCAGTACTTC,CAWKGGGNDQETQYF
TRBJ1-1,-,TRBV10-3,-,TGTGCCATCAGTGAGGGCAGGAGGGGCACTGAAGCTTTCTTT,CAISEGRRGTEAFF
TRBJ2-5,-,TRBV25-1,-,TGTGCCAGCGCAGGGGTAGCCCAAGAGACCCAGTACTTC,CASAGVAQETQYF
TRBJ1-2,-,TRBV27,-,TGTGCCAGCAGTTCCCGGGGAACCTATGGCTACACCTTC,CASSSRGTYGYTF
TRBJ2-1,TRBD1,TRBV4-1,once,TGCGCCAGCAGCCAAGAAATGGGACAGGGTAAATTCTTC,CASSQEMGQGKFF
TRBJ1-5,TRBD1,TRBV10-3,-,TGTGCCATCTGGGCCGGGACAGGGGGTCAGCCCCAGCATTTT,CAIWAGTGGQPQHF
TRBJ2-5,TRBD2,TRBV15,-,TGTGCCACCAGCAGTCCCGAGAGGCTAGCGGATCAAGAGACCCAGTACTTC,CATSSPERLADQETQYF
TRBJ1-3,TRBD1,TRBV11-1,-,TGTGCCAGCAGCACCGGGACAGCCTCTGGAAACACCATATATTTT,CASSTGTASGNTIYF
TRBJ1-2,-,TRBV4-2,once,TGTGCCAGCAGCCAAGCCGGGACTAGGGACTATGGCTACACCTTC,CASSQAGTRDYGYTF
TRBJ1-4,TRBD1,TRBV2,-,TGTGCCAGCAGTGTTCTGGACAGGGAAAAACTGTTTTTT,CASSVLDREKLFF
TRBJ1-4,TRBD1,TRBV28,-,TGTGCCAGCAGTCGTGGGGGACAGCAAGAAAAACTGTTTTTT,CASSRGGQQEKLFF
TRBJ2-5,TRBD1,TRBV19,-,TGTGCCAGTAGCCGACAGGGGGCAGGGGAGACCCAGTACTTC,CASSRQGAGETQYF
TRBJ2-7,TRBD1,TRBV6-5,-,TGTGCCAGCAGTTCTCCTACAGGGGCAGGGTCCTACGAGCAGTACTTC,CASSSPTGAGSYEQYF
TRBJ1-2,-,TRBV11-2,-,TGTGCCAGCAGCCTGAGATATGGCTACACCTTC,CASSLRYGYTF
TRBJ2-5,TRBD2,TRBV6-5,-,TGTGCCAGCACCCTCGGGACTAGCGGGAGAGAGACCCAGTACTTC,CASTLGTSGRETQYF